A single sample gave rise to the 23 T cell receptor beta chains below, sequenced in a study of identifying expanded T cells in peripheral blood. This table comes from immunoSEQ multiplex PCR, and its TCRdb copy is limited to in-frame clones, with some not included. The sample shows 120,000 or so clones, about four fifths of them seen only once. Sample: blood. Receptor source: a person between 18 and 75 years old in good health.

V is TRBV18 and J is TRBJ2-5; D gene ambiguous. V was shortened by 3 bases and J by 5 bases, with 19 bases between the two germline ends. Germline loops: CDR1 KGHSH, CDR2 LQKENI. The CDR3 contains 16 residues. The CDR3 DNA reads TGTGCCAGCTCACCTATGGATCGTCTGCTTAGCGAGACCCAGTACTTC. It yields the protein CASSPMDRLLSETQYF.

This clone was recorded only once. The chain couples TRBV6-6 to TRBJ1-1; tentative D call: TRBD1 (5 bases). Per the germline V gene, CDR1 is MNHNY and CDR2 is SVGAGI (reference sequence). Trimming removed 6 bases from V and 4 bases from J, with 18 bases in between. The CDR3 runs to 15 residues. CDR3 in amino acids: CASSYTTFDSTEAFF. The DNA of the CDR3 is TGTGCCAGCAGCTACACAACATTCGACAGCACTGAAGCTTTCTTT.

This clone was seen only once. V and J are TRBV7-6 and TRBJ1-3; D is unresolved. CDR3 length equals 16 residues. Germline V gene sequence: CDR1 SGHVS, CDR2 FNYEAQ. V lost 4 bases and J lost 0, with 13 bases in between. The chain's CDR3 is CASSSIAGLSGNTIYF. The CDR3 region has the DNA TGTGCCAGCAGCTCCATAGCAGGACTCTCTGGAAACACCATATATTTT.

This clone was counted a single time. The gene calls are TRBV11-3 and TRBJ2-7, with D hard to call. The V gene's germline CDR1 is SGHNT and CDR2 YENEEA. Trimming cost V 3 bases and J 5 bases, with 11 bases left between them. This CDR3 spans 13 amino acids. CDR3 region: CASSLGLNDEQYF. The CDR3 nucleotides read TGTGCCAGCAGCTTGGGCCTTAATGACGAGCAGTACTTC.

This chain links TRBV6-5 with TRBJ1-3; no reliable D call. Per the germline V gene, CDR1 is MNHEY and CDR2 is SVGAGI. This CDR3 has 15 residues. The V end was cut by 4 bases, the J end by 0 bases, with 10 bases between. This CDR3 reads CASSSMGRSGNTIYF. CDR3 coding DNA: TGTGCCAGCAGTTCTATGGGTCGCTCTGGAAACACCATATATTTT.

The V and J genes are TRBV18 and TRBJ2-7; D perhaps matches TRBD1 (5 bases). Trimming took 6 bases from V and 2 from J, leaving 8 bases between them. Germline loops: CDR1 KGHSH, CDR2 LQKENI. This CDR3 contains 12 residues. CDR3 sequence: CASSSQAYEQYF. CDR3 DNA sequence: TGTGCCAGCTCCTCACAGGCCTACGAGCAGTACTTC.

J is TRBJ1-1 and V is TRBV18, with D uncertain. The CDR3 runs 12 residues. Germline V gene data show CDR1 as KGHSH and CDR2 as LQKENI. V was pared by 4 bases and J by 1 base, with 4 bases between. CDR3 sequence: CASSRENTEAFF. Written as DNA, the CDR3 is TGTGCCAGCTCACGGGAGAACACTGAAGCTTTCTTT. Full variable domain (rest looked up from reference TRBV18 and TRBJ1-1): NAGVMQNPRHLVRRRGQEARLRCSPMKGHSHVYWYRQLPEEGLKFMVYLQKENIIDESGMPKERFSAEFPKEGPSILRIQQVVRGDSAAYFCASSRENTEAFFGQGTRLTVV.

The chain's CDR3 is CAWSVAGDSPLHF. The DNA for the CDR3 is TGTGCCTGGAGTGTAGCAGGAGATTCACCCCTCCACTTT. J is TRBJ1-6 and V is TRBV30; D not resolved. The length of the CDR3 is 13 residues. Germline V gene lookup returns CDR1 GTSNPN and CDR2 SVGIG (reference sequence). Trimming shortened V by 0 bases and J by 8 bases, and 8 bases separated the two germline ends. Drawing the rest from reference TRBV30 and TRBJ1-6, the complete variable domain is SQTIHQWPATLVQPVGSPLSLECTVEGTSNPNLYWYRQAAGRGLQLLFYSVGIGQISSEVPQNLSASRPQDRQFILSSKKLLLSDSGFYLCAWSVAGDSPLHFGNGTRLTVT.

The chain couples TRBV7-3 to TRBJ2-1, with 12 bases fitting TRBD2. Germline CDR1 SGHTA, CDR2 FQGTGA. Trimming took 8 bases from V and 7 from J; bases not matched to a gene: 9. CDR3 length equals 15 residues. The CDR3: CASGPGLAGRNEQFF. In nucleotides, the CDR3 is TGTGCCAGCGGACCGGGACTAGCGGGTAGGAATGAGCAGTTCTTC.

J is TRBJ2-1 and V is TRBV9; possible D gene TRBD1, 6 bases. V was shortened by 3 bases and J by 10 bases, with 26 bases between the two germline ends. The CDR3 sequence is 17 residues long. Germline CDR1 is SGDLS and CDR2 is YYNGEE. The CDR3 reads CASSAPSTGYGFGEQFF. For the CDR3, the DNA is TGTGCCAGCAGCGCTCCCTCCACAGGGTATGGTTTTGGGGAGCAGTTCTTC. Using reference TRBV9 and TRBJ2-1 for the parts outside the CDR3, the full variable domain is DSGVTQTPKHLITATGQRVTLRCSPRSGDLSVYWYQQSLDQGLQFLIQYYNGEERAKGNILERFSAQQFPDLHSELNLSSLELGDSALYFCASSAPSTGYGFGEQFFGPGTRLTVL.

This clone was seen only a few times. The CDR3 DNA is TGTGCCAGCAGCTTAGGGACAGTTTACGAGCAGTACTTC. Encoded protein: CASSLGTVYEQYF. V is TRBV7-9 and J is TRBJ2-7; the D gene is possibly TRBD1 (6 bases). The CDR3 sequence is 13 residues long. CDR1 is SEHNR and CDR2 is FQNEAQ in the germline V gene (reference sequence). The V and J ends lost 1 base and 4 bases respectively, with 8 bases between them.

The chain combines TRBV18 with TRBJ2-6; D not certain. V lost 2 bases, J lost 0 bases, and 26 bases lay in between. CDR3 length: 22 residues. Germline CDR1 reads KGHSH; CDR2 reads LQKENI. The CDR3 DNA is TGTGCCAGCTCACCAATGAGGTCTTCAGGTTCCCACATTTCCTCTGGGGCCAACGTCCTGACTTTC. It translates to CASSPMRSSGSHISSGANVLTF.

Only a few counts were recorded for this clone. This chain connects TRBV11-2 to TRBJ2-1; D is undetermined. This CDR3 is 11 amino acids long. Germline V gives CDR1 SGHAT, CDR2 FQNNGV. Trimming stripped 3 bases from V and 8 bases from J, with 5 bases between. CDR3 nucleotides: TGTGCCAGCAGCTTGATTGATGAGCAGTTCTTC. Translation gives CASSLIDEQFF.

The J gene is TRBJ2-1, the V gene TRBV15, with a tentative D call TRBD2 (5 bases). V was clipped by 5 bases and J by 8 bases, with 19 bases between them. Germline-derived CDR1 and CDR2 are LNHNV and YYDKDF (reference sequence). The CDR3 runs to 15 residues. DNA of the CDR3: TGTGCCACCAGCTCTAGCCGCATAGCCCGCGATGAGCAGTTCTTC. Its protein is CATSSSRIARDEQFF.

CDR3 in DNA: TGTGCCAGCAGTCTCCTTCGACAGGGGGGCACTAATGAAAAACTGTTTTTT. Encoded protein: CASSLLRQGGTNEKLFF. The chain employs TRBV27 and TRBJ1-4; TRBD1 matches at 9 bases. J gave up 2 bases and V 5 bases, and 9 bases lay outside the gene matches. Germline V gene lookup returns CDR1 MNHEY and CDR2 SMNVEV (reference sequence). The CDR3 loop spans 17 amino acids. The whole variable domain, filled in from reference TRBV27 and TRBJ1-4, reads EAQVTQNPRYLITVTGKKLTVTCSQNMNHEYMSWYRQDPGLGLRQIYYSMNVEVTDKGDVPEGYKVSRKEKRNFPLILESPSPNQTSLYFCASSLLRQGGTNEKLFFGSGTQLSVL.

V is TRBV11-3 and J is TRBJ2-5; 7 bases agree with TRBD1. This CDR3 contains 14 residues. CDR1 and CDR2 from the germline V gene are SGHNT and YENEEA. J was trimmed by 8 bases and V by 6 bases; bases with no gene match: 12. The CDR3 nucleotides are TGTGCCAGCAGTACCCGACAGGGCCAAAACACCCAGTACTTC. It is translated as CASSTRQGQNTQYF.

J is TRBJ2-7 and V is TRBV7-2; a possible D gene is TRBD2 (6 bases). The germline CDR1 and CDR2 sequences are SGHTA and FQGNSA. CDR3 size: 14 residues. Between the trimmed V and J ends, which lost 3 bases and 0 bases, there was a span of 9 bases. The CDR3 sequence is CASSFGGNSYEQYF. The CDR3 nucleotides are TGTGCCAGCAGCTTTGGGGGGAACTCCTACGAGCAGTACTTC.

The chain couples TRBV7-2 to TRBJ1-2; TRBD1 aligns across 7 bases. The CDR3 consists of 16 residues. J lost 4 bases, V lost 4 bases, and 12 bases had no gene match. The germline gives CDR1 SGHTA, CDR2 FQGNSA. The CDR3 reads CASSSPGQRTGYGYTF. CDR3 in DNA: TGTGCCAGCAGCTCACCGGGACAGCGAACAGGCTATGGCTACACCTTC.

This chain connects TRBV18 to TRBJ2-1, with D possibly being TRBD2 (6 bases). The germline V and J ends were trimmed by 6 bases and 0 bases, with 18 bases remaining between them. CDR1 KGHSH and CDR2 LQKENI come from the germline V gene. The CDR3 sequence is 17 residues long. The CDR3 bases are TGTGCCAGCTCCATCGTTGGGGACTCTCGCTCCTACAATGAGCAGTTCTTC. Translation: CASSIVGDSRSYNEQFF.

The V call is TRBV7-2, the J call TRBJ2-7, with D possibly being TRBD2 (5 bases). V lost 1 base and J 1 base, leaving 11 bases between the germline ends. The germline CDR1 and CDR2 sequences are SGHTA and FQGNSA. This CDR3 region has 15 residues. The CDR3 protein is CASSLVSGTSYEQYF. The CDR3 DNA reads TGTGCCAGCAGCTTAGTGAGCGGAACTTCCTACGAGCAGTACTTC.

The CDR3: CASSPPAGHEQYF. For the CDR3, the DNA is TGCGCCAGCAGCCCTCCGGCGGGTCACGAGCAGTACTTC. The V gene is TRBV5-1, the J gene TRBJ2-7; weak D call: TRBD2 (5 bases). Between the trimmed V and J ends, which lost 4 bases and 5 bases, there was a span of 13 bases. CDR1 is SGHRS and CDR2 is YFSETQ in the germline V gene. The CDR3 runs to 13 residues.

The V call is TRBV29-1, the J call TRBJ1-5; maybe TRBD1 (6 bases). The CDR3 has 12 residues. Germline lookup yields CDR1 SQVTM and CDR2 ANQGSEA. V lost 6 bases, J lost 3 bases, and 9 bases lay in between. The CDR3 region has the DNA TGCAGCGTGGGGGGGCACAATCAGCCCCAGCATTTT. It codes for CSVGGHNQPQHF.

This rearrangement joins TRBV6-6 to TRBJ1-1; D is perhaps TRBD1 (5 bases). This CDR3 contains 15 residues. V was trimmed by 2 bases and J by 1 base, leaving 11 bases between them. Looked up from germline, CDR1 is MNHNY and CDR2 is SVGAGI (reference sequence). The CDR3 loop is CASSYLGQGNTEAFF. CDR3 in DNA: TGTGCCAGCAGTTACCTAGGGCAGGGGAACACTGAAGCTTTCTTT.